This T cell receptor (beta chain) was profiled in a study of T-cell reconstitution after alpha-beta-depleted transplantation in children. V was cut by 2 bases and J by 2 bases, with 26 bases left in between. CDR1 DFQATT and CDR2 SNEGSKA come from the germline V gene (reference sequence). CDR3 length equals 19 residues. Molecular barcoding with unique molecular identifiers was used for the TCRbeta library. TCRdb reanalysed the PCR reads using MiXCR and keeps one entry per CDR3 protein. Seen here are 100,000 to 120,000 distinct CDR3 sequences, about a tenth observed once, and the top ten hold around 8.5%. This clonotype was seen repeatedly, ten times or more.

The chain employs TRBV20-1 and TRBJ2-3, with a possible D match to TRBD2 (6 bases). The sequenced sample was PBMCs from the stem cell graft donor, obtained from the stem cell graft. This TCR came from a human donor who donated a stem cell graft to a child with acute lymphoblastic leukemia. This CDR3 is CSARRQTSVKGTLTDTQYF. Here the CDR3 DNA reads TGCAGTGCTAGACGCCAGACCTCCGTCAAGGGGACTCTCACAGATACGCAGTATTTT.